The 10 T cell receptor beta chains below come from one sample, sequenced in a study of cytomegalovirus exposure and HLA in healthy donors. Primers for the PCR totalled 60 Vbeta and 13 Jbeta. Measured with immunoSEQ multiplex PCR; TCRdb has only the in-frame clones, and not every one. The sample records some 130,000 clones, roughly 9.6% being singletons. The sequenced sample was PBMCs. The receptors derive from a woman aged 40 to 50 in good health and CMV-seropositive.

This clone was seen only a few times. J is TRBJ2-5 and V is TRBV5-8, with 7 bases fitting TRBD1. CDR3 size: 13 residues. The V gene end was trimmed by 4 bases and the J gene end by 6 bases; junction bases not matched to a gene: 6. Germline V CDR1 and CDR2: SGHTS, YDEGEE. The CDR3 nucleotides read TGTGCCAGCAGCCTCGACAGGGAGAAGACCCAGTACTTC. It is translated as CASSLDREKTQYF.

The sample holds a few counts of this clone. V is TRBV27 and J is TRBJ2-5; D perhaps matches TRBD1 (6 bases). The CDR3 consists of 13 residues. Germline CDR1 MNHEY, CDR2 SMNVEV (reference sequence). Deletions cut 4 bases from V and 4 bases from J, with 10 bases between. The CDR3 DNA follows: TGTGCCAGCAGTTCAACAGGGCGAGAGACCCAGTACTTC. Translating it yields CASSSTGRETQYF.

V and J are TRBV5-1 and TRBJ1-6, with 8 positions matching TRBD1. The CDR3 totals 14 residues. Trimming cost V 4 bases and J 7 bases; bases outside gene matches: 4. CDR1 and CDR2 from the germline V gene are SGHRS and YFSETQ. The CDR3 DNA sequence: TGCGCCAGCAGCCCCGGACAGGGAAATTCACCCCTCCACTTT. This sequence encodes CASSPGQGNSPLHF.

This chain connects TRBV2 to TRBJ1-2; TRBD1 might be the D (6 bases). Between the trimmed V and J ends, which lost 5 bases and 4 bases, there was a span of 14 bases. Looked up from germline, CDR1 is SNHLY and CDR2 is FYNNEI. CDR3 length: 14 amino acids. The CDR3, as DNA: TGTGCCAGCAGTCAGCAGGGGTTGGCCTATGGCTACACCTTC. Translation gives CASSQQGLAYGYTF.

The J gene is TRBJ1-2, the V gene TRBV29-1; tentative D call: TRBD1 (6 bases). Trimming removed 7 bases at V and 5 bases at J, with 23 bases between. The germline V gene has CDR1 SQVTM and CDR2 ANQGSEA. The CDR3 loop spans 15 amino acids. CDR3 loop: CSARDTEMGRYGYTF. The DNA for the CDR3 is TGCAGCGCCCGGGACACGGAAATGGGGAGATATGGCTACACCTTC. Supplemented by reference TRBV29-1 and TRBJ1-2, the full variable domain reads SAVISQKPSRDICQRGTSLTIQCQVDSQVTMMFWYRQQPGQSLTLIATANQGSEATYESGFVIDKFPISRPNLTFSTLTVSNMSPEDSSIYLCSARDTEMGRYGYTFGSGTRLTVV.

V gene TRBV7-8 combines with J gene TRBJ2-5; 7 bases fit TRBD1. From germline, CDR1 is SGHVS and CDR2 FQNEAQ. Germline trimming cut 5 bases from V and 1 base from J; bases unmatched to any gene: 4. CDR3 length: 14 amino acids. CDR3 in amino acids: CASSPGQAQETQYF. CDR3 coding DNA: TGTGCCAGCAGCCCCGGACAGGCCCAAGAGACCCAGTACTTC.

J is TRBJ1-1 and V is TRBV27; perhaps TRBD1 as D (5 bases). V lost 5 bases, J lost 0 bases, and 13 bases lay in between. Looked up from germline, CDR1 is MNHEY and CDR2 is SMNVEV (reference sequence). The CDR3 is made up of 15 amino acids. CDR3 sequence: CASSKTGTLNTEAFF. The CDR3 DNA is TGTGCCAGCAGTAAAACAGGAACCTTGAACACTGAAGCTTTCTTT.

A remark on this clone: Other DNA sequences from this sample encode an identical CDR3 as well. The genes are TRBV7-2 and TRBJ2-5; 14 nucleotides line up with TRBD2. With V trimmed by 5 bases and J by 2 bases, 4 bases remained unmatched. CDR1 SGHTA and CDR2 FQGNSA come from the germline V gene. This CDR3 contains 16 residues. The CDR3 protein is CASSLGLAGEQETQYF. CDR3 nucleotide sequence: TGTGCCAGCAGCCTGGGACTAGCGGGGGAGCAAGAGACCCAGTACTTC. Full variable domain (missing parts from reference TRBV7-2 and TRBJ2-5): GAGVSQSPSNKVTEKGKDVELRCDPISGHTALYWYRQSLGQGLEFLIYFQGNSAPDKSGLPSDRFSAERTGGSVSTLTIQRTQQEDSAVYLCASSLGLAGEQETQYFGPGTRLLVL.

V is TRBV11-2 and J is TRBJ2-4, with no clear D. The CDR3 length is 11 residues. Trimming pared 4 bases from V and 12 bases from J, leaving 10 bases between. Germline lookup yields CDR1 SGHAT and CDR2 FQNNGV. CDR3 nucleotides: TGTGCCAGCAGCTCGTCCCACAGTCAGTACTTC. It codes for CASSSSHSQYF. The complete variable domain, with remaining parts taken from reference TRBV11-2 and TRBJ2-4, reads EAGVAQSPRYKIIEKRQSVAFWCNPISGHATLYWYQQILGQGPKLLIQFQNNGVVDDSQLPKDRFSAERLKGVDSTLKIQPAKLEDSAVYLCASSSSHSQYFGAGTRLSVL.

This clone was counted a few times. The CDR3 here is CASTPDAGSGGNEQFF. The CDR3, as DNA: TGTGCCAGCACCCCCGACGCGGGCTCAGGGGGCAATGAGCAGTTCTTC. The V call is TRBV6-4, the J call TRBJ2-1, with 7 positions matching TRBD1. J lost 6 bases, V lost 7 bases, and 15 bases had no gene match. Germline V gene sequence: CDR1 MRHNA, CDR2 SNTAGT. The CDR3 is 16 amino acids.